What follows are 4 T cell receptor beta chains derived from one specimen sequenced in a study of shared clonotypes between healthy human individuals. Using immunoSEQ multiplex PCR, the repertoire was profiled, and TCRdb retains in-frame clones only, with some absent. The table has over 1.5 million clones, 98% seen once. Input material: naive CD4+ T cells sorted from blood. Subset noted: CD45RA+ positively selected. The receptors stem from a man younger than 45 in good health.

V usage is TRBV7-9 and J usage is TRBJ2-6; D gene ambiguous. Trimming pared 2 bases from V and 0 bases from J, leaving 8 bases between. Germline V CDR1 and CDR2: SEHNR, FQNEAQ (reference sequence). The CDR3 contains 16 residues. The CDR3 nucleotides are TGTGCCAGCAGCTTAAACCGTGGCTCTGGGGCCAACGTCCTGACTTTC. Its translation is CASSLNRGSGANVLTF.

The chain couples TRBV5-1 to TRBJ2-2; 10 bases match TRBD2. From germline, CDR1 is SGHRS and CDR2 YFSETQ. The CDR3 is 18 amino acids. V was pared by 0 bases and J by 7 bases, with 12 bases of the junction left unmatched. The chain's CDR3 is CASSLGRTSGKRGGELFF. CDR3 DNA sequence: TGCGCCAGCAGCTTGGGTAGGACTAGCGGAAAACGGGGCGGGGAGCTGTTTTTT.

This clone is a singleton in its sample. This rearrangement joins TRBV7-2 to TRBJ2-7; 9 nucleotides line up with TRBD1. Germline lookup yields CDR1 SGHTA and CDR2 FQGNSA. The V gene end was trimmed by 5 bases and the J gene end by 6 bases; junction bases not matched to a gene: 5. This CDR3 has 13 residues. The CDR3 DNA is TGTGCCAGCAGCCCGGGACAGGGACGCGAGCAGTACTTC. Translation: CASSPGQGREQYF.

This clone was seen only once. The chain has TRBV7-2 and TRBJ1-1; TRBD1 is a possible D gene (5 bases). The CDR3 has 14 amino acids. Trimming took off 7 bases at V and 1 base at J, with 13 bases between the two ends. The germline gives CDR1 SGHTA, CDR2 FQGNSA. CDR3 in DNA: TGTGCCAGCACCTCCGGGGCTGGGAACACTGAAGCTTTCTTT. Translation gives CASTSGAGNTEAFF.